The clone carrying this T cell receptor beta chain showed up many times. The CDR3 length is 16 residues. The ends were cut back, 2 bases at V and 6 bases at J, with 19 bases in the middle. Building of the TCR beta libraries involved iRepertoire HTBI primers and Arm-PCR of CDR3 regions. TCRdb re-called the multiplex PCR reads with MiXCR, one entry per CDR3 protein. Of 650,000 to 850,000 distinct CDR3 sequences detected, 30% appear once; the ten largest clones hold around 40%. As for time point: persistent/refractory GD, antithyroid drugs over 5 years with positive TRAb. Making the TCR library involved RNA that had been extracted from PBMCs. This sample is drawn from a study of regulatory T cells in long-lasting Graves disease.

The chain links TRBV12-3 or TRBV12-4 to TRBJ1-2; D possibly corresponds to TRBD1 (6 bases). The sequencing used peripheral blood mononuclear cells (PBMCs), collected when the disease was refractory, from a patient treated with antithyroid drugs. The source is a female donor with Graves disease. CDR3 DNA: TGTGCCAGCAGTTTATTGGGGGGGCGGGCCCGGCATGGCTACACCTTC. Translated, it gives CASSLLGGRARHGYTF.